Sequencing of this T cell receptor beta chain was carried out in a study of CD8 T cells in ankylosing spondylitis. Study-wide findings and caveats: Clones tied to disease were said to be significantly enriched in matched ankylosing spondylitis synovial fluid. Disease-linked clones, CD8+, were relatively rare in peripheral blood. Seemingly distinctive of ankylosing spondylitis blood was a TCR beta motif formed by eight highly homologous variants.

The V gene end was trimmed by 1 base and the J gene end by 3 bases; junction bases not matched to a gene: 7. Germline CDR1 SGHAT, CDR2 FQNNGV. This CDR3 has 18 amino acids. This clonotype was seen a handful of times. The antigen is not known. TCRdb reprocessed the 5' RACE reads via MiXCR and lists one record per CDR3 protein. The repertoire consists of about 210,000 distinct CDR3 sequences, with about 7% occurring once and the leading ten covering 13% to 15%. The sequence was obtained from a male donor with ankylosing spondylitis. Input material: blood, either unsorted or a sorted T cell fraction (not recorded which). V and J are TRBV11-2 and TRBJ2-3, with 13 bases matching TRBD2. Written as DNA, the CDR3 is TGTGCCAGCAGCTTAGTTCGGGGACTAGCGGGGATGACAGATACGCAGTATTTT. This sequence encodes CASSLVRGLAGMTDTQYF. Variable domain in full (rest from reference TRBV11-2 and TRBJ2-3): EAGVAQSPRYKIIEKRQSVAFWCNPISGHATLYWYQQILGQGPKLLIQFQNNGVVDDSQLPKDRFSAERLKGVDSTLKIQPAKLEDSAVYLCASSLVRGLAGMTDTQYFGPGTRLTVL.